This T cell receptor beta chain was recovered during a study of blood T cell repertoires in COVID-19. Only one count was recorded for this clone. Clones were read by immunoSEQ multiplex PCR, and TCRdb kept only the in-frame ones, dropping some. The data hold over 250,000 clones, with about 86% observed a single time. V gave up 8 bases and J gave up 2 bases, with 9 bases separating them. The germline V gene has CDR1 MRHNA and CDR2 SNTAGT. There are 12 residues in the CDR3. The origin of this receptor is a man aged 25-40 years with acute COVID-19. V and J are TRBV6-4 and TRBJ1-1, with a tentative D call TRBD1 (5 bases). The sample was PBMCs or T cells enriched from blood (not recorded which). The CDR3 protein is CASRGGNTEAFF. The CDR3 DNA reads as TGTGCCAGCCGGGGGGGAAACACTGAAGCTTTCTTT.